This T cell receptor beta chain comes out of a study of immune heterogeneity within non-small cell lung tumors. Overall study results and limits: Multiple tumor sites within a patient showed recurrence of identical dominant CDR3 beta clonotypes; site-unique high-frequency clones were present as well.

The CDR3 totals 14 residues. Looked up from germline, CDR1 is DFQATT and CDR2 is SNEGSKA (reference sequence). The ends lost 2 bases at V and 3 bases at J; junction bases unmatched: 4. This clonotype ranks as medium-sized (0.01 to 0.1%). Its specificity is not known. Amplification of TCR beta CDR3 was performed by multiplex PCR with 32 V and 13 J primers. TCRdb processed the multiplex PCR reads anew with MiXCR; each CDR3 protein has one entry. The sample yields some 14,000 distinct CDR3 sequences, 25% to 35% seen once. At 450 to 650 ng per sample, bulk tumor genomic DNA provided the template. Surgeons took several biopsies per primary tumor, spaced far apart, during surgery. Before undergoing curative surgery, patients had newly diagnosed non-small cell lung cancer that was untreated.

The sample comprised lung tumor tissue. This receptor was taken from a man between 35 and 55 years old with non-small cell lung cancer. The chain employs TRBV20-1 and TRBJ2-1; 7 bases match TRBD2. CDR3 sequence: CSARKSSGYNEQFF. The DNA of the CDR3 is TGCAGTGCTAGAAAGTCTAGCGGCTACAATGAGCAGTTCTTC.